One sample yielded the 16 T cell receptor beta chains listed below, sequenced in a study of identical twins. TCRdb re-derived calls from the 5' RACE reads in MiXCR, one entry per CDR3 protein. The sample consists of about 240,000 distinct CDR3 sequences, roughly 10% of them appearing once. The sequencing input was memory T cells sorted from blood. Receptors were obtained from a man in his forties or fifties in good health.

A few counts support this clonotype. The V call is TRBV18, the J call TRBJ1-1; 10 nucleotides line up with TRBD1. The ends lost 3 bases at V and 10 bases at J; junction bases unmatched: 5. The CDR3 consists of 13 residues. Per the germline V gene, CDR1 is KGHSH and CDR2 is LQKENI. The CDR3, as DNA: TGTGCCAGCTCACCCGACAGGGGGCGGGGAGCTTTCTTT. Translating it yields CASSPDRGRGAFF.

The V gene is TRBV20-1, the J gene TRBJ2-7; D is perhaps TRBD1 (5 bases). V dropped 1 base and J dropped 7 bases, with 11 bases sitting between them. In germline, CDR1 is DFQATT, CDR2 SNEGSKA (reference sequence). This CDR3 contains 12 residues. The CDR3, as DNA: TGCAGTGCTAGAGGACAGCTCGGTGAGCAGTACTTC. Translated: CSARGQLGEQYF.

The sample holds many counts of this clonotype. The genes are TRBV12-3 or TRBV12-4 and TRBJ2-5; 8 bases are a match to TRBD2. The V segment lost 6 bases and the J segment 1 base; nucleotides outside the gene matches: 7. This CDR3 spans 15 amino acids. CDR3 amino acids: CASSIAAGGQETQYF. CDR3 DNA: TGTGCCAGCAGCATCGCTGCGGGGGGCCAAGAGACCCAGTACTTC.

This clonotype was detected many times. The chain carries TRBV7-6 and TRBJ2-5, with 9 bases aligning to TRBD2. The CDR3 length is 16 residues. Germline CDR1 reads SGHVS; CDR2 reads FNYEAQ. Trimming removed 5 bases from V and 1 base from J; junction bases left unmatched: 8. The CDR3 coding sequence is TGTGCCAGCAGCCCACTCAGCGGGGGGTCCCAAGAGACCCAGTACTTC. Its translation is CASSPLSGGSQETQYF.

The table lists this clonotype with many counts. V is TRBV28 and J is TRBJ2-1; the match to TRBD2 covers 11 bases. Looked up from germline, CDR1 is MDHEN and CDR2 is SYDVKM. J lost 5 bases, V lost 2 bases, and 11 bases had no gene match. This CDR3 has 18 amino acids. The CDR3 reads CASSLIPLLAGGNNEQFF. The CDR3 region has the DNA TGTGCCAGCAGTTTAATCCCTCTCTTAGCGGGGGGGAACAATGAGCAGTTCTTC.

This clonotype occurred many times. This sequence joins TRBV4-1 and TRBJ2-1; 8 nucleotides align to TRBD1. V was pared by 4 bases and J by 6 bases, with 14 bases of the junction left unmatched. The CDR3 contains 17 residues. Per germline, CDR1 MGHRA and CDR2 YSYEKL. CDR3 DNA sequence: TGCGCCAGCAGCCTCACCCCCCAGGGGGCCGGGGGCAATGAGCAGTTCTTC. Amino acid sequence: CASSLTPQGAGGNEQFF.

The chain joins TRBV6-1 to TRBJ1-6; D perhaps matches TRBD1 (5 bases). The CDR3 consists of 13 residues. The germline V gene has CDR1 MNHNS and CDR2 SASEGT. Trimming pared 6 bases from V and 9 bases from J, leaving 12 bases between. CDR3 DNA: TGTGCCAGCAGACCCGGGACTAGTTCACCCCTCCACTTT. This gives the protein CASRPGTSSPLHF.

This clonotype was observed a few times. The J gene is TRBJ2-5, the V gene TRBV29-1, with a weak D call TRBD2 (5 bases). The CDR3 length is 14 residues. Trimming stripped 0 bases from V and 6 bases from J, with 14 bases between. In germline, CDR1 is SQVTM, CDR2 ANQGSEA. The CDR3 DNA reads TGCAGCGTTGAAGATTGGGCTAGCAGACAGACCCAGTACTTC. As protein: CSVEDWASRQTQYF.

A remark on this clonotype: A read error is possible here, since a much larger clone lies one base away. This rearrangement joins TRBV28 to TRBJ2-7, with D perhaps TRBD1 (6 bases). Trimming left V 8 bases short and J 6 bases short, with 20 bases between. CDR1 and CDR2 from the germline V gene are MDHEN and SYDVKM. The CDR3 contains 14 residues. The CDR3 DNA is TGTGCCAGCGGTGGGGGCAGCTTAGTATGCGAGCAGTACTTC. It codes for CASGGGSLVCEQYF.

This clonotype has a count of ten or more. This chain joins TRBV7-2 and TRBJ2-5; tentatively, D is TRBD2 (6 bases). Trimming stripped 1 base from V and 5 bases from J, with 11 bases between. The germline V gene encodes CDR1 SGHTA and CDR2 FQGNSA. The CDR3 contains 14 residues. The CDR3 DNA is TGTGCCAGCAGCTTAGGGGGTGGGAGGGAGACCCAGTACTTC. Translating gives CASSLGGGRETQYF.

As for this clonotype: A much bigger clone sits one base away, suggesting this may be a read error. The V call is TRBV10-3, the J call TRBJ2-3; 7 bases fit TRBD2. CDR1 is ENHRY and CDR2 is SYGVKD in the germline V gene. The CDR3 covers 15 residues. The CDR3 DNA is TGTGCCGTCAGTGAGAATGGCCGGGGGGCAGATACGCAGTATTTT. Its translation is CAVSENGRGADTQYF.

This clonotype was observed a few times. The chain links TRBV3-1 to TRBJ1-1; no definite D call. The V end lost 0 bases, the J end lost 4 bases, and 9 bases lay between the germline ends. CDR1 and CDR2 (germline): LGHDT, YNNKEL (reference sequence). The CDR3 contains 14 residues. The CDR3 loop reads CASSQDYRSTEAFF. For the CDR3, the DNA is TGTGCCAGCAGCCAAGACTATAGGAGCACTGAAGCTTTCTTT.

A note on this clonotype: A much larger clone lies a single base off, so this may be a read error. The chain joins TRBV7-2 to TRBJ1-2, with D maybe TRBD1 (6 bases). The CDR3 runs to 14 residues. The V gene's germline CDR1 is SGHTA and CDR2 FQGNSA. Between the trimmed V and J ends, which lost 7 bases and 4 bases, there was a span of 16 bases. The CDR3 region has the DNA TGTGCCAGCACCCCGACAGGAAATAGCTATGGCTACACCTTC. The encoded protein is CASTPTGNSYGYTF.

The sample holds many counts of this clonotype. V usage is TRBV13 and J usage is TRBJ2-1, with 7 bases that match TRBD2. After removal of 4 bases from V and 4 bases from J, the junction contained 13 bases not matched to a gene. Germline assignment: CDR1 PRHDT and CDR2 FYEKMQ (reference sequence). This CDR3 spans 17 amino acids. The CDR3 is CASSSRASGSRYNEQFF. As DNA, the CDR3 is TGTGCCAGCAGCTCACGTGCTAGCGGCTCGAGATACAATGAGCAGTTCTTC.

The chain uses TRBV7-9 and TRBJ1-6; weak D call: TRBD1 (5 bases). Germline CDR1 and CDR2: SEHNR and FQNEAQ (reference sequence). V was cut by 1 base and J by 4 bases, with 11 bases left in between. The CDR3 covers 16 residues. The CDR3 sequence is CASSLGGGRYNSPLHF. The CDR3 DNA reads TGTGCCAGCAGCTTAGGTGGGGGGAGGTATAATTCACCCCTCCACTTT.

The V gene is TRBV12-3 or TRBV12-4, the J gene TRBJ2-7; 10 bases match TRBD2. This CDR3 has 14 amino acids. After removal of 2 bases from V and 6 bases from J, the junction contained 4 bases not matched to a gene. The CDR3 nucleotides are TGTGCCAGCAGTTTATCGAGCGGGGGGGCCGAGCAGTACTTC. It specifies CASSLSSGGAEQYF.